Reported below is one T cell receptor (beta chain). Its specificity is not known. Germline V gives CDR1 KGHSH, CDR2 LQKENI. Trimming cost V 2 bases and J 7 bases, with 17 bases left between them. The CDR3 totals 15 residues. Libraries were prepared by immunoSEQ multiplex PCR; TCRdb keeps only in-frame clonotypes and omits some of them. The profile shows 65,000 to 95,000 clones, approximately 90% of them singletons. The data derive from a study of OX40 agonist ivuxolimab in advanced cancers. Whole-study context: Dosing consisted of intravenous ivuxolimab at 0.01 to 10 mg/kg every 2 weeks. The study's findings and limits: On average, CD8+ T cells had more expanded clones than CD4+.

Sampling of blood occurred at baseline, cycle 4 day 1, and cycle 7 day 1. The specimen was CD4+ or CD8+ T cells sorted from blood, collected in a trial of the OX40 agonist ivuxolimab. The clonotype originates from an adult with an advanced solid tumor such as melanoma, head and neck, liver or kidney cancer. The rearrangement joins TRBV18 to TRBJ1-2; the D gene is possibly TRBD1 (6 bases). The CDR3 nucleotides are TGTGCCAGCTCACCAGTCCGACGAGGGGGGGGTGGCTACACCTTC. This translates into CASSPVRRGGGGYTF.